This TCR beta chain was captured by sequencing in a study of blood T cell repertoires in COVID-19. In the original workflow: Nucleated cell counts were estimated from reference gene primer amplification. Libraries were prepared by immunoSEQ multiplex PCR; TCRdb keeps only in-frame clonotypes and omits some of them. D and trimming were read from the DNA, whereas the V and J calls and clone size are those reported in that table. The sample has around 250,000 clones, about nine tenths seen once. This CDR3 has 16 residues. V was pared by 4 bases and J by 9 bases, with 12 bases of the junction left unmatched. CDR1 SEHNR and CDR2 FQNEAQ come from the germline V gene (reference sequence). Cohorts were based on clinical histories the participants reported.

Specimen: PBMCs or T cells enriched from blood (not recorded which). The chain couples TRBV7-9 to TRBJ2-1; 10 bases match TRBD2. The sequence was obtained from a man younger than 30 who had recovered from COVID-19. Written as DNA, the CDR3 is TGTGCCAGCAGCTCCTTAAGCGGGGGGGCCCCCAGTGAGCAGTTCTTC. This translates into CASSSLSGGAPSEQFF.